The 27 T cell receptor beta chains presented below share a single source sample, sequenced in a study of CD8 T cells in ankylosing spondylitis. TCRdb called the 5' RACE reads again in MiXCR, with one record for every CDR3 protein. The sample lists some 240,000 distinct CDR3 sequences; 8% to 9.5% were seen once. The sample consisted of blood, either unsorted or a sorted T cell fraction (not recorded which). Receptors originate from a male donor with ankylosing spondylitis or in good health (not recorded which).

This clonotype was picked up many times. This chain joins TRBV14 and TRBJ1-2, with D tentatively TRBD1 (5 bases). CDR1 is SGHDN and CDR2 is FVKESK in the germline V gene. The CDR3 runs to 16 residues. Trimming took 0 bases from V and 7 from J, leaving 18 bases between them. CDR3: CASSQDRGSPWSGYTF. The CDR3 DNA reads as TGTGCCAGCAGCCAAGATCGGGGCTCCCCCTGGTCTGGCTACACCTTC.

This clonotype was observed many times. The gene calls are TRBV30 and TRBJ1-3; D is possibly TRBD1 (6 bases). The CDR3 loop spans 14 amino acids. Per the germline V gene, CDR1 is GTSNPN and CDR2 is SVGIG (reference sequence). V was shortened by 3 bases and J by 4 bases, with 13 bases between the two germline ends. The CDR3 region has the DNA TGTGCCTGGAGCCCTAGAAGGGGGGGAAACACCATATATTTT. This encodes CAWSPRRGGNTIYF. The whole variable domain, remainder taken from reference TRBV30 and TRBJ1-3, is SQTIHQWPATLVQPVGSPLSLECTVEGTSNPNLYWYRQAAGRGLQLLFYSVGIGQISSEVPQNLSASRPQDRQFILSSKKLLLSDSGFYLCAWSPRRGGNTIYFGEGSWLTVV.

This clonotype has just a few counts. The chain combines TRBV12-3 or TRBV12-4 with TRBJ2-7, with TRBD2 identical over 8 bases. This CDR3 has 15 residues. With V trimmed by 5 bases and J by 3 bases, 9 bases remained unmatched. The CDR3 DNA reads as TGTGCCAGCAGTATCCACGGGAGGGGAGGCTACGAGCAGTACTTC. Encoded protein: CASSIHGRGGYEQYF.

About this clonotype: With a much larger clone just one base away, this may be a read error. The chain carries TRBV11-3 and TRBJ2-3; TRBD2 agrees at 7 bases. Germline trimming cut 5 bases from V and 6 bases from J; bases unmatched to any gene: 8. This CDR3 has 14 amino acids. Per the germline V gene, CDR1 is SGHNT and CDR2 is YENEEA. The CDR3 spells CASSPGLVSDTQYF. The CDR3 coding sequence is TGTGCCAGCAGCCCTGGACTAGTATCGGATACGCAGTATTTT.

The table lists this clonotype with a few counts. This chain uses TRBV5-6 with TRBJ2-2; 8 bases are shared with TRBD1. With 1 base clipped from V and 3 bases from J, the junction kept 5 bases outside the gene matches. The CDR3 has 16 amino acids. Germline assignment: CDR1 SGHDT and CDR2 YYEEEE. CDR3 nucleotides: TGTGCCAGCAGCTTGCGGACAGGGTCGGACACCGGGGAGCTGTTTTTT. Protein sequence: CASSLRTGSDTGELFF. Full variable domain (outside the CDR3, taken from reference TRBV5-6 and TRBJ2-2): DAGVTQSPTHLIKTRGQQVTLRCSPKSGHDTVSWYQQALGQGPQFIFQYYEEEERQRGNFPDRFSGHQFPNYSSELNVNALLLGDSALYLCASSLRTGSDTGELFFGEGSRLTVL.

At least ten counts were recorded for this clonotype. The chain recombines TRBV3-1 with TRBJ1-1; unclear D gene. The V and J ends lost 4 bases and 0 bases respectively, with 6 bases between them. Per germline, CDR1 LGHDT and CDR2 YNNKEL (reference sequence). The CDR3 is made up of 13 amino acids. In DNA, the CDR3 is TGTGCCAGCAGCCCCCTGGTGAACACTGAAGCTTTCTTT. It yields the protein CASSPLVNTEAFF.

This clonotype was seen at least ten times. The chain couples TRBV10-3 to TRBJ2-4; D call uncertain. This CDR3 spans 14 amino acids. V lost 6 bases and J lost 0, with 9 bases in between. Germline CDR1 ENHRY, CDR2 SYGVKD. CDR3 in amino acids: CAISQDLAKNIQYF. CDR3 sequence (DNA): TGTGCCATCAGCCAGGATCTAGCCAAAAACATTCAGTACTTC.

The sample holds many counts of this clonotype. The DNA for the CDR3 is TGCGCCACAGCACCAAGCAGGGCTTACAATGAGCAGTTCTTC. This gives the protein CATAPSRAYNEQFF. The chain couples TRBV5-1 to TRBJ2-1; weak D call: TRBD1 (5 bases). Germline V gene data show CDR1 as SGHRS and CDR2 as YFSETQ. The V gene lost 9 bases and the J gene lost 4 bases, with 17 bases spanning the gap. CDR3 length equals 14 residues.

This clonotype has at least ten counts. The J gene is TRBJ1-2, the V gene TRBV5-1, with TRBD1 matching over 8 bases. Germline V gives CDR1 SGHRS, CDR2 YFSETQ. Unmatched junction bases numbered 5, after V lost 4 bases and J lost 6 bases. The CDR3 is 13 residues long. The CDR3 loop is CASSLGQVHGYTF. In DNA, the CDR3 is TGCGCCAGCAGCCTGGGACAGGTTCATGGCTACACCTTC.

The J gene is TRBJ2-3, the V gene TRBV4-1; D uncertain. V was trimmed by 4 bases and J by 6 bases, leaving 8 bases between them. The CDR3 is 12 residues long. In germline, CDR1 is MGHRA, CDR2 YSYEKL. CDR3 coding DNA: TGCGCCAGCAGCCCGGAAGGGGATACGCAGTATTTT. Translating gives CASSPEGDTQYF.

This clonotype was seen repeatedly, ten times or more. The V and J genes are TRBV5-5 and TRBJ2-7; 7 positions agree with TRBD1. Germline values: CDR1 SGHKS, CDR2 YYEKEE (reference sequence). The CDR3 sequence is 14 residues long. Losses at the gene ends were 4 bases for V and 6 bases for J; bases not matched to a gene: 10. In nucleotides, the CDR3 is TGTGCCAGCAGCCGAGACAGGGAATGGGCCGAGCAGTACTTC. This sequence encodes CASSRDREWAEQYF.

There are a few counts of this clonotype. J is TRBJ2-5 and V is TRBV5-6; D gene unclear. The V end was cut by 4 bases, the J end by 2 bases, with 9 bases between. Germline CDR1 SGHDT, CDR2 YYEEEE. This CDR3 has 13 amino acids. CDR3 in amino acids: CASSSELQETQYF. The DNA of the CDR3 is TGTGCCAGCAGCAGCGAGCTTCAAGAGACCCAGTACTTC.

The table lists this clonotype with a few counts. The gene calls are TRBV5-6 and TRBJ2-2, with D possibly TRBD2 on 5 matching bases. CDR3 size: 15 residues. Germline values: CDR1 SGHDT, CDR2 YYEEEE. V lost 3 bases to trimming and J lost 4 bases, with 13 bases between them. Here the CDR3 DNA reads TGTGCCAGCAGCTGGCGCGGAGGAGGCACCGGGGAGCTGTTTTTT. Translation: CASSWRGGGTGELFF.

This clonotype was counted only a few times. This chain joins TRBV27 and TRBJ1-2; D uncertain. V was trimmed by 11 bases and J by 6 bases, leaving 22 bases between them. CDR1 and CDR2 (germline): MNHEY, SMNVEV (reference sequence). CDR3 size: 14 residues. The CDR3 DNA reads as TGTGCCCCACCTCGGAGTTTGTTTAGGGATGGCTACACCTTC. Protein: CAPPRSLFRDGYTF.

This clonotype has ten or more counts. This rearrangement joins TRBV11-2 to TRBJ2-2, with 9 bases aligning to TRBD1. The V and J ends lost 5 bases and 2 bases, in that order; junction bases with no gene match: 6. The length of the CDR3 is 16 residues. Per the germline V gene, CDR1 is SGHAT and CDR2 is FQNNGV. This chain's CDR3 is CASSNYRGPNTGELFF. DNA of the CDR3: TGTGCCAGCAGCAATTACAGGGGGCCCAACACCGGGGAGCTGTTTTTT. Based on the CDR3 plus reference TRBV11-2 and TRBJ2-2, the full variable domain is EAGVAQSPRYKIIEKRQSVAFWCNPISGHATLYWYQQILGQGPKLLIQFQNNGVVDDSQLPKDRFSAERLKGVDSTLKIQPAKLEDSAVYLCASSNYRGPNTGELFFGEGSRLTVL.

Regarding this clonotype: This could be a read error, since a much larger clone is one nucleotide away. CDR3 bases: TGCAGCATTACTAGCGGAGAGACCCAGTACTTC. It is translated as CSITSGETQYF. The rearrangement links TRBV29-1 to TRBJ2-5, with 8 bases matching TRBD2. Germline V gene sequence: CDR1 SQVTM, CDR2 ANQGSEA. This CDR3 has 11 amino acids. V was pared by 8 bases and J by 4 bases, with 3 bases of the junction left unmatched.

The CDR3 loop is CASSFPEGGRRGEQFF. The CDR3 DNA is TGTGCCAGCAGCTTCCCAGAAGGGGGCCGTAGAGGTGAGCAGTTCTTC. The chain links TRBV7-9 to TRBJ2-1; 7 positions match TRBD1. CDR3 size: 16 residues. The ends lost 3 bases at V and 9 bases at J; junction bases unmatched: 14. Germline V gives CDR1 SEHNR, CDR2 FQNEAQ (reference sequence).

Many counts were recorded for this clonotype. The chain couples TRBV20-1 to TRBJ1-6; D remains ambiguous. The CDR3 totals 14 residues. The V end was cut by 2 bases, the J end by 7 bases, with 12 bases between. The V gene's germline CDR1 is DFQATT and CDR2 SNEGSKA (reference sequence). As DNA, the CDR3 is TGCAGTGCTAGAACAACACTGTCCAATTCACCCCTCCACTTT. It translates to CSARTTLSNSPLHF.

This clonotype was seen ten or more times. The chain uses TRBV5-6 and TRBJ2-1, with D perhaps TRBD2 (6 bases). Germline CDR1 is SGHDT and CDR2 is YYEEEE. Trimming pared 1 base from V and 7 bases from J, leaving 12 bases between. The CDR3 is 14 residues long. CDR3 nucleotides: TGTGCCAGCAGCTTGCCAGGGCGGGAAAATGAGCAGTTCTTC. Protein: CASSLPGRENEQFF.

CDR3: CASSFGRSEGGYTF. The CDR3 DNA is TGTGCCAGCAGCTTCGGACGTTCGGAAGGCGGCTACACCTTC. V usage is TRBV7-8 and J usage is TRBJ1-2; D call uncertain. The CDR3 loop spans 14 amino acids. The ends were cut back, 3 bases at V and 8 bases at J, with 16 bases in the middle. CDR1 and CDR2 (germline): SGHVS, FQNEAQ.

The V call is TRBV12-3 or TRBV12-4, the J call TRBJ1-1, with D unclear. V was trimmed by 7 bases and J by 4 bases, leaving 13 bases between them. The CDR3 length is 13 residues. In DNA form, the CDR3 reads TGTGCCAGCATCTCGTTTCTTGGCACTGAAGCTTTCTTT. Protein product: CASISFLGTEAFF.

In this sample, this clonotype turned up many times. The chain links TRBV12-3 or TRBV12-4 to TRBJ1-4; no clear D gene. This CDR3 is 13 amino acids long. V was cut by 5 bases and J by 8 bases, with 12 bases left in between. The CDR3 nucleotides are TGTGCCAGCAGTCCCGGAGGAGGAGAAAAACTGTTTTTT. Translation gives CASSPGGGEKLFF.

The table lists this clonotype with many counts. V gene TRBV7-2 combines with J gene TRBJ2-1; the D gene is possibly TRBD2 (6 bases). This CDR3 has 14 residues. Per germline, CDR1 SGHTA and CDR2 FQGNSA. The V end was cut by 5 bases, the J end by 9 bases, with 17 bases between. The chain's CDR3 is CASSPSEPRVEQFF. Written as DNA, the CDR3 is TGTGCCAGCAGCCCTAGCGAGCCTCGGGTTGAGCAGTTCTTC.

This clonotype was recorded at least ten times. The genes are TRBV20-1 and TRBJ2-1, with 9 bases aligning to TRBD2. CDR1 is DFQATT and CDR2 is SNEGSKA in the germline V gene (reference sequence). V dropped 1 base and J dropped 6; count of bases not matched to a gene: 1. The CDR3 contains 13 residues. CDR3 coding DNA: TGCAGTGCTAGAGTGCGGGAGGGCAATGAGCAGTTCTTC. Translation gives CSARVREGNEQFF.

This clonotype came up many times. This chain links TRBV27 with TRBJ2-1; TRBD2 aligns across 13 bases. V lost 4 bases and J lost 6; bases outside the gene matches: 3. The germline V gene has CDR1 MNHEY and CDR2 SMNVEV (reference sequence). The CDR3 extends over 15 amino acids. The DNA for the CDR3 is TGTGCCAGCAGTTCACTAGCGGGGGGGCCCAATGAGCAGTTCTTC. Its translation is CASSSLAGGPNEQFF.

V usage is TRBV3-1 and J usage is TRBJ2-1, with 8 bases fitting TRBD2. Losses at the gene ends were 7 bases for V and 8 bases for J; bases not matched to a gene: 13. The CDR3 loop spans 15 amino acids. CDR1 and CDR2 (germline): LGHDT, YNNKEL (reference sequence). Here the CDR3 reads CASTRVSGSSHEQFF. For the CDR3, the DNA is TGTGCCAGCACCCGAGTGAGCGGGAGCAGCCATGAGCAGTTCTTC.

The V gene is TRBV9, the J gene TRBJ2-7, with a weak D call TRBD2 (6 bases). Germline V gene sequence: CDR1 SGDLS, CDR2 YYNGEE. The CDR3 consists of 13 residues. The germline V and J ends were trimmed by 2 bases and 4 bases, with 10 bases remaining between them. The CDR3 DNA sequence: TGTGCCAGCAGCGTTCAGGAGGGTTACGAGCAGTACTTC. Its translation is CASSVQEGYEQYF.